The 3 T cell receptor beta chains given below trace back to one sample, sequenced in a study of cytomegalovirus exposure and HLA in healthy donors. Primers included in the PCR were 60 Vbeta and 13 Jbeta primers. Clones were read by immunoSEQ multiplex PCR, and TCRdb kept only the in-frame ones, dropping some. The sample has about 150,000 clones, around 85% seen once. The sequenced material came from PBMCs. These receptors originate from a woman in her thirties in good health and CMV-seronegative.

This clone was counted a few times. V usage is TRBV28 and J usage is TRBJ1-5, with TRBD1 identical over 8 bases. CDR3 length: 16 residues. V shed 8 bases and J 4 bases; nucleotides not matched to a gene: 13. CDR1 is MDHEN, CDR2 SYDVKM, per germline. CDR3 sequence (DNA): TGTGCCAGCGTTTCCTTGGGGACAGGATGGAATCAGCCCCAGCATTTT. Residues: CASVSLGTGWNQPQHF.

The V and J genes are TRBV4-3 and TRBJ1-3; perhaps TRBD1 as D (5 bases). This CDR3 region has 17 residues. Germline V gene lookup returns CDR1 LGHNA and CDR2 YSLEER. Trimming shortened V by 2 bases and J by 0 bases, and 14 bases separated the two germline ends. CDR3 sequence: CASSQSDSRSSGNTIYF. CDR3 bases: TGCGCCAGCAGCCAATCCGACAGCCGAAGCTCTGGAAACACCATATATTTT.

The chain is built from TRBV28 and TRBJ2-4; D might be TRBD2 (6 bases). The CDR3 is made up of 14 amino acids. The germline V gene encodes CDR1 MDHEN and CDR2 SYDVKM. The V end was cut by 3 bases, the J end by 6 bases, with 12 bases between. The CDR3 region is CASSLGAGRNIQYF. As DNA, the CDR3 is TGTGCCAGCAGTTTGGGAGCGGGCAGAAACATTCAGTACTTC.